This entry describes one TCR beta chain. Its antigen is undetermined. The data were taken from a study of cytomegalovirus exposure and HLA in healthy donors. CDR1 is SGHKS and CDR2 is YYEKEE in the germline V gene (reference sequence). Trimming shortened V by 4 bases and J by 2 bases, and 23 bases separated the two germline ends. This CDR3 comprises 18 residues. Regarding the study as a whole: Reported findings show TCR beta sequences accurately forecast HLA-A and HLA-B alleles in most subjects. Available immune exposure information covered CMV serostatus only. Some segments of the V type, notably TRBV6-2 and TRBV6-3, were excluded as indistinguishable.

PCR was performed using 60 Vbeta and 13 Jbeta primers. Clones were read by immunoSEQ multiplex PCR, and TCRdb kept only the in-frame ones, dropping some. The table lists 150,000 to 200,000 clones, roughly 85% of them singletons, with about 2.3% in the top ten. The rearrangement joins TRBV5-5 to TRBJ2-3; weak D call: TRBD2 (6 bases). This TCR was sampled from a woman aged 45-59 years in good health and CMV-seronegative. The source material was PBMCs. The CDR3 DNA is TGTGCCAGCAGCCCAGGGAGAGGTAGCGGATTATTCACAGATACGCAGTATTTT. Its translation: CASSPGRGSGLFTDTQYF.